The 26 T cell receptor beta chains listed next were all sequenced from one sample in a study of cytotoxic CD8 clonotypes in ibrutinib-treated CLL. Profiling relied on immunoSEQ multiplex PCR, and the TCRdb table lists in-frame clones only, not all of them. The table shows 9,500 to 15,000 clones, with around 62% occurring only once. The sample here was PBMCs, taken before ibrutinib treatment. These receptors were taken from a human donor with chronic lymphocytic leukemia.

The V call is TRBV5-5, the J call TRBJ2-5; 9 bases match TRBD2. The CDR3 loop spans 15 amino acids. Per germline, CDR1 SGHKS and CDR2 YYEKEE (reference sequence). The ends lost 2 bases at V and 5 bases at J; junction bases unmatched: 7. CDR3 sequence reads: CASSFGGGAGETQYF. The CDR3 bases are TGTGCCAGCAGCTTTGGCGGGGGGGCCGGGGAGACCCAGTACTTC.

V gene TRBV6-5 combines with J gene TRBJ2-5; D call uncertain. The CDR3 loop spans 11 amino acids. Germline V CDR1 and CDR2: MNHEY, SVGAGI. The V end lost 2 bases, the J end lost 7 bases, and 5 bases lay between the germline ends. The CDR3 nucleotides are TGTGCCAGCAGTTACAAGGGGACCCAGTACTTC. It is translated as CASSYKGTQYF.

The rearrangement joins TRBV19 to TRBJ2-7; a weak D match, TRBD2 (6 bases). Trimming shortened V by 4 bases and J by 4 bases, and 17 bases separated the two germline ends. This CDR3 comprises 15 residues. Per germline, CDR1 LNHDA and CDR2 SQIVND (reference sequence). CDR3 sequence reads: CASSTRAGWSYEQYF. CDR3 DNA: TGTGCCAGTAGTACTCGAGCGGGTTGGTCGTACGAGCAGTACTTC. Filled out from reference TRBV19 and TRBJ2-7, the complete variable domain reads DGGITQSPKYLFRKEGQNVTLSCEQNLNHDAMYWYRQDPGQGLRLIYYSQIVNDFQKGDIAEGYSVSREKKESFPLTVTSAQKNPTAFYLCASSTRAGWSYEQYFGPGTRLTVT.

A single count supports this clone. The CDR3 region is CASSPAPSGGTTYNEQFF. CDR3 nucleotide sequence: TGCGCCAGCAGCCCGGCCCCTAGCGGGGGGACAACCTACAATGAGCAGTTCTTC. This rearrangement joins TRBV4-3 to TRBJ2-1; 11 bases map to TRBD2. Germline CDR1 reads LGHNA; CDR2 reads YSLEER. Trimming at V came to 4 bases and at J to 2 bases, leaving 10 bases not matched to a gene. The CDR3 has 18 residues.

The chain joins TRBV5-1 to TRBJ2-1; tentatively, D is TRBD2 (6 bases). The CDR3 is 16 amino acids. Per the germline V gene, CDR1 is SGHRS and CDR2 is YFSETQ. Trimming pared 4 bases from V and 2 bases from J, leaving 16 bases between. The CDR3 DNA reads TGCGCCAGCAGCCTCCTGGAGGCGGGGCCCTACAATGAGCAGTTCTTC. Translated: CASSLLEAGPYNEQFF. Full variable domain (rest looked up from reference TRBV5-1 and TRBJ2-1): KAGVTQTPRYLIKTRGQQVTLSCSPISGHRSVSWYQQTPGQGLQFLFEYFSETQRNKGNFPGRFSGRQFSNSRSEMNVSTLELGDSALYLCASSLLEAGPYNEQFFGPGTRLTVL.

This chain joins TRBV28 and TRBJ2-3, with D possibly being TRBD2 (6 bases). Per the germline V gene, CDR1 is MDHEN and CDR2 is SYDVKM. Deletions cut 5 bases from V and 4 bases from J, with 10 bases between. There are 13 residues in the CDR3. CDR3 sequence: CASSPGDSDTQYF. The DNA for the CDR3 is TGTGCCAGCAGTCCGGGAGATTCAGATACGCAGTATTTT.

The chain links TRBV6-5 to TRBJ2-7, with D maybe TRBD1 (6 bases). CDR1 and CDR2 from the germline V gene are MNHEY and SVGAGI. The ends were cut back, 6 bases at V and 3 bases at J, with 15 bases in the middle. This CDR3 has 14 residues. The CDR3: CASRGARGNYEQYF. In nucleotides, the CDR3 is TGTGCCAGCAGGGGGGCCCGGGGAAACTACGAGCAGTACTTC.

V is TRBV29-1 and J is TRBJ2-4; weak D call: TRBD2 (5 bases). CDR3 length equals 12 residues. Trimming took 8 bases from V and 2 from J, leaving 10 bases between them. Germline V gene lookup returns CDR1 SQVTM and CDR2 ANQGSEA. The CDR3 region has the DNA TGCAGCTTCCGGACTTCCAAAAACATTCAGTACTTC. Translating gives CSFRTSKNIQYF.

The CDR3 reads CASSLAALAGGLTDTQYF. DNA for the CDR3: TGTGCCAGCAGCTTAGCCGCTTTAGCGGGGGGCCTCACAGATACGCAGTATTTT. The chain employs TRBV13 and TRBJ2-3; 10 positions agree with TRBD2. This CDR3 is 18 amino acids long. From germline, CDR1 is PRHDT and CDR2 FYEKMQ (reference sequence). The V segment lost 1 base and the J segment 2 bases; nucleotides outside the gene matches: 9.

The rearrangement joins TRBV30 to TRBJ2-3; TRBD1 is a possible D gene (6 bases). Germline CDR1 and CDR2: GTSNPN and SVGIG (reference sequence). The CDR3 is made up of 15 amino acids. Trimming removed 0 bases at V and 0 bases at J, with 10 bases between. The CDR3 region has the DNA TGTGCCTGGAGTGTAGGGGGTTCTAGCACAGATACGCAGTATTTT. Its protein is CAWSVGGSSTDTQYF.

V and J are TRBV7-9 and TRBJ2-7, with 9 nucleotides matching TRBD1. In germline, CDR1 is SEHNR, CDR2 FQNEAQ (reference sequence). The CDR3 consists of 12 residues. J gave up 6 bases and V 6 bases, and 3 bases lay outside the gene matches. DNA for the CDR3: TGTGCCAGCAGGTTGACAGGGGGCGAGCAGTACTTC. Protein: CASRLTGGEQYF.

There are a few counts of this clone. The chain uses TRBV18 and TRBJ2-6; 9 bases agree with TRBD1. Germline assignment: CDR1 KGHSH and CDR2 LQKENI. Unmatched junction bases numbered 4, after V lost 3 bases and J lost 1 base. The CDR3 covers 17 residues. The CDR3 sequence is CASSPQTGGSGANVLTF. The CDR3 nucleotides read TGTGCCAGCTCACCGCAGACAGGGGGTTCTGGGGCCAACGTCCTGACTTTC.

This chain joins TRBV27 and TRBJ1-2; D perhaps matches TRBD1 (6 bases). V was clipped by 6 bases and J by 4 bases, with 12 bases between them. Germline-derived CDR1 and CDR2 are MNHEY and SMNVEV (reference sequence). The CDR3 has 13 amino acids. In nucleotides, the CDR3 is TGTGCCAGCAGCCCCGGAGGGGGCTATGGCTACACCTTC. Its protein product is CASSPGGGYGYTF.

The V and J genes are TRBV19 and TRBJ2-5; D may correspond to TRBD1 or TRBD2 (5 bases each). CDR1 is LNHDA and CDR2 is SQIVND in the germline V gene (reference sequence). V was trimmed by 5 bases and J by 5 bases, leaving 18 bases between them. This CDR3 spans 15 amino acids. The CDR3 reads CASSASSGWGETQYF. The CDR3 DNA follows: TGTGCCAGTAGTGCCTCTTCTGGGTGGGGGGAGACCCAGTACTTC.

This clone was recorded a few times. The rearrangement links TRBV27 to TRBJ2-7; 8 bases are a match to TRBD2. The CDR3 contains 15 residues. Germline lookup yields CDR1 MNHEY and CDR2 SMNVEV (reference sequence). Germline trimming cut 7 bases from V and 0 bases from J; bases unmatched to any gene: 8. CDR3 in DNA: TGTGCCAGCACCCCACGAGCGGGGGACTCCTACGAGCAGTACTTC. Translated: CASTPRAGDSYEQYF.

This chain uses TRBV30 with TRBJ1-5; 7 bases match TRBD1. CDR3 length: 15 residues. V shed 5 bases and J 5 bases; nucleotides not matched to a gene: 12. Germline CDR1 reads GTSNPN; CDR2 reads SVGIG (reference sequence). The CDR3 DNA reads TGTGCCTGGGCCCTCTCGACAGGGCCCCATCAGCCCCAGCATTTT. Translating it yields CAWALSTGPHQPQHF.

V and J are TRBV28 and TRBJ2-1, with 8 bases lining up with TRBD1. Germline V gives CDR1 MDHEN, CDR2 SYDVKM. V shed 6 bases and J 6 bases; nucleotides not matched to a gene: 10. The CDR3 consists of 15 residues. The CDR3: CASREQGARGNEQFF. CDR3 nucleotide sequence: TGTGCCAGCAGGGAGCAGGGGGCAAGAGGCAATGAGCAGTTCTTC.

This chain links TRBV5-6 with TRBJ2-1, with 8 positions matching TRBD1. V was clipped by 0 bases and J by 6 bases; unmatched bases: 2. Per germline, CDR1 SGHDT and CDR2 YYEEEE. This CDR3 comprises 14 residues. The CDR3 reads CASSLGTGLNEQFF. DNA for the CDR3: TGTGCCAGCAGCTTGGGGACAGGGCTCAATGAGCAGTTCTTC.

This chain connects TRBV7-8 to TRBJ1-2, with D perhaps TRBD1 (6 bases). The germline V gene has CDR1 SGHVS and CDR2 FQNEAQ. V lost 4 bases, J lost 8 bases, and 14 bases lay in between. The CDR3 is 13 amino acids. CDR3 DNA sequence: TGTGCCAGCAGCTCTACAGGGTGGTACGGCTACACCTTC. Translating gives CASSSTGWYGYTF.

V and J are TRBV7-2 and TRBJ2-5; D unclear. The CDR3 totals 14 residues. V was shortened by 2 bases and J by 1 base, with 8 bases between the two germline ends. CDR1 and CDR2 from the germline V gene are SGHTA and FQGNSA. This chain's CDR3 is CASSLQDSQETQYF. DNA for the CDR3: TGTGCCAGCAGCTTACAGGATTCCCAAGAGACCCAGTACTTC.

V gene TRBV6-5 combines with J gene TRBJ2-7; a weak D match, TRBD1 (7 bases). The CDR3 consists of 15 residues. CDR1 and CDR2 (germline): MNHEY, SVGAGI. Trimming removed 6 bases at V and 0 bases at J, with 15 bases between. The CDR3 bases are TGTGCCAGCAGCCCCGCGGGACAGAGCTCCTACGAGCAGTACTTC. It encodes CASSPAGQSSYEQYF.

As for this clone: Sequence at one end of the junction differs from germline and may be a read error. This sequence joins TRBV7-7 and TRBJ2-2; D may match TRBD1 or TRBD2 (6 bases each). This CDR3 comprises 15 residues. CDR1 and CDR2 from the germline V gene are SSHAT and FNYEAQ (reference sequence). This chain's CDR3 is CASSPRGGSAGELFF. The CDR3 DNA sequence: TGTGCTAGCAGCCCCCGAGGGGGGAGTGCCGGGGAGCTGTTTTTT.

The CDR3 loop is CASQSEPNTQYF. The CDR3 region has the DNA TGTGCCAGCCAGTCGGAGCCAAATACGCAGTATTTT. This chain uses TRBV6-5 with TRBJ2-3; D remains ambiguous. Trimming left V 8 bases short and J 7 bases short, with 13 bases between. Germline V gives CDR1 MNHEY, CDR2 SVGAGI. The CDR3 extends over 12 amino acids.

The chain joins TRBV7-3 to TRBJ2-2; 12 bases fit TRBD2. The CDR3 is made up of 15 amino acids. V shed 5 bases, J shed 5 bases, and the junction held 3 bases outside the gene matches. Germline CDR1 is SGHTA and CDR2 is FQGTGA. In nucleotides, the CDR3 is TGTGCCAGCAGCGCGACTAGCGGGGGTACCGGGGAGCTGTTTTTT. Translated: CASSATSGGTGELFF.

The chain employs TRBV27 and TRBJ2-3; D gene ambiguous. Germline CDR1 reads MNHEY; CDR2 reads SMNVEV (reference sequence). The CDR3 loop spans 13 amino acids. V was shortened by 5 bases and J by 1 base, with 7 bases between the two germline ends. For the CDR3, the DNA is TGTGCCAGCAGTCCCTTTCGCACAGATACGCAGTATTTT. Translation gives CASSPFRTDTQYF.

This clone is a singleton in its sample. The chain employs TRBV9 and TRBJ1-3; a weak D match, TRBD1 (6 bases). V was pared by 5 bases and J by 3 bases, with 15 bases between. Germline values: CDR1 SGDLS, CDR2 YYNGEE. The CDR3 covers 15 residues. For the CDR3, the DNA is TGTGCCAGCAGTAAAGACAGGATGTATGGAAACACCATATATTTT. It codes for CASSKDRMYGNTIYF.